These 31 T cell receptor beta chains came from one sample sequenced in a study of T cell responses to AZD1222 COVID-19 vaccine. Libraries were prepared by immunoSEQ multiplex PCR; TCRdb keeps only in-frame clonotypes and omits some of them. The sample yields about 110,000 clones, 87% seen once. The sequencing used peripheral blood, collected on day 0 of AZD1222 vaccination. The receptors here all came from an adult in good health.

There are a few counts of this clone. This rearrangement joins TRBV27 to TRBJ1-1; D gene unclear. The V end lost 2 bases, the J end lost 1 base, and 14 bases lay between the germline ends. Germline CDR1 MNHEY, CDR2 SMNVEV (reference sequence). The CDR3 runs to 16 residues. DNA for the CDR3: TGTGCCAGCAGTTTAGATGGCGAGGCATGGAACACTGAAGCTTTCTTT. The encoded protein is CASSLDGEAWNTEAFF.

J is TRBJ1-1 and V is TRBV7-2; no firm D call. V dropped 6 bases and J dropped 1 base, with 9 bases sitting between them. The CDR3 has 13 amino acids. Germline-derived CDR1 and CDR2 are SGHTA and FQGNSA. CDR3 coding DNA: TGTGCCAGCAGTTCGGCCCCGAACACTGAAGCTTTCTTT. It translates to CASSSAPNTEAFF.

This clone has only a few counts. The chain joins TRBV9 to TRBJ2-7; D is possibly TRBD2 (5 bases). From germline, CDR1 is SGDLS and CDR2 YYNGEE. V was clipped by 0 bases and J by 5 bases, with 15 bases between them. This CDR3 spans 15 amino acids. The CDR3 protein is CASSVETGSMDEQYF. CDR3 nucleotides: TGTGCCAGCAGCGTAGAAACGGGATCAATGGACGAGCAGTACTTC.

J is TRBJ2-3 and V is TRBV7-8, with 10 bases matching TRBD2. Germline assignment: CDR1 SGHVS and CDR2 FQNEAQ. The CDR3 is 17 amino acids. J was trimmed by 0 bases and V by 2 bases; bases with no gene match: 5. The CDR3 nucleotides read TGTGCCAGCAGCTTATTAACTAGCGGGACCAGCACAGATACGCAGTATTTT. It specifies CASSLLTSGTSTDTQYF.

V usage is TRBV5-5 and J usage is TRBJ1-4; no clear D gene. The V end lost 3 bases, the J end lost 8 bases, and 14 bases lay between the germline ends. Germline V gene sequence: CDR1 SGHKS, CDR2 YYEKEE (reference sequence). The CDR3 has 14 amino acids. The CDR3 loop is CASSWAASREKLFF. In DNA, the CDR3 is TGTGCCAGCAGCTGGGCTGCGAGTCGGGAAAAACTGTTTTTT.

This rearrangement joins TRBV27 to TRBJ2-5; D perhaps matches TRBD2 (6 bases). With 3 bases removed from V and 2 bases from J, the gap between germline ends came to 7 bases. The CDR3 has 13 amino acids. CDR1 MNHEY and CDR2 SMNVEV come from the germline V gene (reference sequence). The CDR3 is CASSFGGQETQYF. Written as DNA, the CDR3 is TGTGCCAGCAGTTTTGGGGGGCAAGAGACCCAGTACTTC.

The gene calls are TRBV15 and TRBJ2-1; 7 nucleotides agree with TRBD1. This CDR3 comprises 14 residues. Germline trimming cut 0 bases from V and 9 bases from J; bases unmatched to any gene: 5. The germline gives CDR1 LNHNV, CDR2 YYDKDF (reference sequence). The CDR3, as DNA: TGTGCCACCAGCAGAGAGAGACAGGGTGGTGAGCAGTTCTTC. Translating it yields CATSRERQGGEQFF.

Here the CDR3 reads CASLLGTGEEKLFF. The CDR3 DNA is TGTGCCAGCCTGCTTGGGACAGGGGAGGAAAAACTGTTTTTT. J is TRBJ1-4 and V is TRBV6-7, with 10 bases aligning to TRBD1. TRBV6-7 is labeled an ORF, and its function is uncertain. V shed 8 bases, J shed 8 bases, and the junction held 8 bases outside the gene matches. The CDR3 is 14 residues long.

J is TRBJ2-7 and V is TRBV28; 8 bases fit TRBD2. The CDR3 covers 15 residues. V lost 8 bases and J lost 4; bases outside the gene matches: 13. In germline, CDR1 is MDHEN, CDR2 SYDVKM. The DNA of the CDR3 is TGTGCCAGCTCTTCCCTACGGGGGGGTACATACGAGCAGTACTTC. Its translation: CASSSLRGGTYEQYF.

The rearrangement links TRBV6-2 or TRBV6-3 to TRBJ1-3, with a weak D call TRBD1 (5 bases). Germline CDR1 MNHEY, CDR2 SVGEGT. V lost 0 bases and J 2 bases, leaving 20 bases between the germline ends. The CDR3 totals 19 residues. The CDR3 here is CASSYSVLPGRSTGNTIYF. CDR3 nucleotide sequence: TGTGCCAGCAGTTACTCTGTCCTACCGGGACGGTCAACTGGAAACACCATATATTTT.

The chain links TRBV19 to TRBJ1-1; tentatively, D is TRBD1 (5 bases). The germline CDR1 and CDR2 sequences are LNHDA and SQIVND (reference sequence). CDR3 length equals 13 residues. Trimming took 4 bases from V and 6 from J, leaving 12 bases between them. Written as DNA, the CDR3 is TGTGCCAGTAGTACTTCCAGGGACTCTGAAGCTTTCTTT. The encoded protein is CASSTSRDSEAFF.

This chain joins TRBV5-1 and TRBJ2-3, with TRBD1 matching 9 bases. The V and J ends lost 4 bases and 7 bases, in that order; junction bases with no gene match: 7. The CDR3 spans 14 residues. The germline gives CDR1 SGHRS, CDR2 YFSETQ. The CDR3 sequence: CASSERTGANTQYF. Written as DNA, the CDR3 is TGCGCCAGCAGCGAGCGGACAGGGGCAAATACGCAGTATTTT.

The chain recombines TRBV30 with TRBJ2-1; no clear D. With 3 bases removed from V and 6 bases from J, the gap between germline ends came to 9 bases. The germline CDR1 and CDR2 sequences are GTSNPN and SVGIG (reference sequence). The CDR3 consists of 12 residues. The CDR3 DNA follows: TGTGCCTGGAGCGCAGTAGTCAATGAGCAGTTCTTC. Residues: CAWSAVVNEQFF.

The chain employs TRBV30 and TRBJ2-7, with D unclear. With 3 bases removed from V and 0 bases from J, the gap between germline ends came to 9 bases. The length of the CDR3 is 13 residues. Germline assignment: CDR1 GTSNPN and CDR2 SVGIG (reference sequence). The DNA of the CDR3 is TGTGCCTGGAGCGGACGATCCTCCTACGAGCAGTACTTC. It specifies CAWSGRSSYEQYF.

The J gene is TRBJ1-1, the V gene TRBV3-1 (or the pseudogene TRBV3-2); D call uncertain. The germline V and J ends were trimmed by 3 bases and 6 bases, with 14 bases remaining between them. Per germline, CDR1 LGHDT and CDR2 YNNKEL (reference sequence). CDR3 length: 14 residues. This CDR3 reads CASSHGGSDSEAFF. The CDR3, as DNA: TGTGCCAGCAGCCATGGAGGTTCTGACTCTGAAGCTTTCTTT.

This sequence joins TRBV7-9 and TRBJ1-5; D gene unclear. The CDR3 totals 14 residues. V lost 2 bases and J lost 11, with 16 bases in between. Germline-derived CDR1 and CDR2 are SEHNR and FQNEAQ (reference sequence). CDR3 nucleotide sequence: TGTGCCAGCAGCTTATTGCCGGGAACGGGGTCCCAGCATTTT. It specifies CASSLLPGTGSQHF.

The genes are TRBV4-3 and TRBJ1-4, with TRBD1 as a possible D gene (6 bases). CDR3 length: 17 residues. The germline V gene encodes CDR1 LGHNA and CDR2 YSLEER. V shed 0 bases and J shed 0 bases, with 11 bases lying between them. The CDR3 here is CASSQDGDTATNEKLFF. Here the CDR3 DNA reads TGCGCCAGCAGCCAAGATGGGGACACTGCAACTAATGAAAAACTGTTTTTT.

The chain links TRBV29-1 to TRBJ2-5; no firm D call. The CDR3 runs to 10 residues. V dropped 4 bases and J dropped 3 bases, with 3 bases sitting between them. Germline assignment: CDR1 SQVTM and CDR2 ANQGSEA. CDR3 in DNA: TGCAGCGTTGTTGAAGAGACCCAGTACTTC. As protein: CSVVEETQYF.

The V call is TRBV6-1, the J call TRBJ1-5, with D possibly being TRBD1 (6 bases). The CDR3 totals 13 residues. The germline V gene encodes CDR1 MNHNS and CDR2 SASEGT. The germline V and J ends were trimmed by 6 bases and 9 bases, with 15 bases remaining between them. For the CDR3, the DNA is TGTGCCAGCAGACCGCACAGGGATCGGCCCCAGCATTTT. Translated: CASRPHRDRPQHF.

This clone was counted a single time. The CDR3 here is CASSQWTGSGYTF. The CDR3 coding sequence is TGTGCCAGCAGCCAATGGACAGGGTCTGGCTACACCTTC. The chain combines TRBV3-1 (or the pseudogene TRBV3-2) with TRBJ1-2; 8 nucleotides agree with TRBD1. Germline V gives CDR1 LGHDT, CDR2 YNNKEL (reference sequence). The CDR3 has 13 residues. J gave up 7 bases and V 2 bases, and 3 bases lay outside the gene matches.

Of note for this clone: A read error may account for a junction end that differs from germline. The V and J genes are TRBV4-3 and TRBJ2-1; D may correspond to TRBD1 or TRBD2 (5 bases each). Germline-derived CDR1 and CDR2 are LGHNA and YSLEER. CDR3 length equals 17 residues. The CDR3: CTSSQGLGESSYNEQFF. CDR3 DNA: TGCACCAGCAGCCAAGGATTAGGGGAGAGCTCCTACAATGAGCAGTTCTTC.

This clone has just a few counts. This chain joins TRBV2 and TRBJ1-2; 8 nucleotides line up with TRBD1. The germline gives CDR1 SNHLY, CDR2 FYNNEI. V shed 2 bases, J shed 2 bases, and the junction held 13 bases outside the gene matches. The CDR3 runs 18 residues. Here the CDR3 reads CASSELRDRGLKNYGYTF. The CDR3, as DNA: TGTGCCAGCAGTGAACTCCGAGACAGGGGCCTTAAAAACTATGGCTACACCTTC.

This chain connects TRBV14 to TRBJ1-6; the D gene is possibly TRBD1 (6 bases). The CDR3 loop spans 12 amino acids. CDR1 SGHDN and CDR2 FVKESK come from the germline V gene. The ends were cut back, 8 bases at V and 6 bases at J, with 8 bases in the middle. Here the CDR3 DNA reads TGTGCCAGCCGGACAGCTAATTCACCCCTCCACTTT. Protein product: CASRTANSPLHF.

The rearrangement joins TRBV11-2 to TRBJ2-7; 9 bases fit TRBD1. CDR1 is SGHAT and CDR2 is FQNNGV in the germline V gene. CDR3 length: 15 residues. V gave up 0 bases and J gave up 7 bases; unmatched junction bases: 7. The CDR3 nucleotides are TGTGCCAGCAGCTTAGACCCGGGACAGGGTTCGGAGCAGTACTTC. Its protein is CASSLDPGQGSEQYF. Full variable domain (rest looked up from reference TRBV11-2 and TRBJ2-7): EAGVAQSPRYKIIEKRQSVAFWCNPISGHATLYWYQQILGQGPKLLIQFQNNGVVDDSQLPKDRFSAERLKGVDSTLKIQPAKLEDSAVYLCASSLDPGQGSEQYFGPGTRLTVT.

This chain connects TRBV20-1 to TRBJ1-3; D not resolved. The V and J ends lost 6 bases and 10 bases respectively, with 19 bases between them. Per the germline V gene, CDR1 is DFQATT and CDR2 is SNEGSKA (reference sequence). CDR3 length: 13 amino acids. CDR3 residues: CSASTRRFATIYF. DNA for the CDR3: TGCAGTGCAAGTACACGGCGATTCGCTACCATATATTTT.

The sample holds a few counts of this clone. The genes are TRBV6-1 and TRBJ1-2; possible D gene TRBD1, 6 bases. The CDR3 extends over 15 amino acids. CDR1 is MNHNS and CDR2 is SASEGT in the germline V gene. V was shortened by 2 bases and J by 8 bases, with 18 bases between the two germline ends. The CDR3 spells CASSEIGGGAEGYTF. Written as DNA, the CDR3 is TGTGCCAGCAGTGAAATAGGAGGGGGGGCTGAGGGCTACACCTTC.

This clone was observed a single time. The genes are TRBV3-1 (or the pseudogene TRBV3-2) and TRBJ1-6, with a weak D call TRBD1 (5 bases). CDR1 is LGHDT and CDR2 is YNNKEL in the germline V gene (reference sequence). The CDR3 has 13 amino acids. V shed 1 base and J shed 7 bases, with 5 bases lying between them. The CDR3 DNA sequence: TGTGCCAGCAGCCAAGGACAGAATTCACCCCTCCACTTT. Its protein product is CASSQGQNSPLHF.

This chain connects TRBV30 to TRBJ2-6, with D perhaps TRBD1 or TRBD2 (6 bases each). Germline CDR1 GTSNPN, CDR2 SVGIG (reference sequence). CDR3 length: 19 amino acids. V was trimmed by 2 bases and J by 1 base, leaving 21 bases between them. In nucleotides, the CDR3 is TGTGCCTGGAGTAGGGGGGCCAACAGTTTAAGGTCTGGGGCCAACGTCCTGACTTTC. The encoded protein is CAWSRGANSLRSGANVLTF.

This rearrangement joins TRBV5-4 to TRBJ1-2, with 8 bases lining up with TRBD1. The CDR3 totals 14 residues. Trimming cost V 3 bases and J 7 bases; bases outside gene matches: 8. Germline V gene sequence: CDR1 SGHNT, CDR2 YYREEE (reference sequence). CDR3 nucleotide sequence: TGTGCCAGCAGCTCCCCAGGGGGCGGAGGTGGCTACACCTTC. This gives the protein CASSSPGGGGGYTF.

Of note for this clone: The same CDR3 also results from other DNA sequences found in this sample. The V call is TRBV11-3, the J call TRBJ1-1, with 7 bases matching TRBD1. This CDR3 spans 13 amino acids. Germline-derived CDR1 and CDR2 are SGHNT and YENEEA. V lost 1 base and J lost 4; bases outside the gene matches: 0. The CDR3 protein is CASSLAGGTEAFF. The DNA for the CDR3 is TGTGCCAGCAGCTTAGCAGGGGGCACTGAAGCTTTCTTT.

Only one count was recorded for this clone. The V gene is TRBV18, the J gene TRBJ1-1; 8 nucleotides align to TRBD1. Germline loops: CDR1 KGHSH, CDR2 LQKENI. V dropped 8 bases and J dropped 3; count of bases not matched to a gene: 8. This CDR3 has 14 amino acids. Here the CDR3 DNA reads TGTGCCAGCGCGGCCGGGACAGGAGACACTGAAGCTTTCTTT. This gives the protein CASAAGTGDTEAFF.